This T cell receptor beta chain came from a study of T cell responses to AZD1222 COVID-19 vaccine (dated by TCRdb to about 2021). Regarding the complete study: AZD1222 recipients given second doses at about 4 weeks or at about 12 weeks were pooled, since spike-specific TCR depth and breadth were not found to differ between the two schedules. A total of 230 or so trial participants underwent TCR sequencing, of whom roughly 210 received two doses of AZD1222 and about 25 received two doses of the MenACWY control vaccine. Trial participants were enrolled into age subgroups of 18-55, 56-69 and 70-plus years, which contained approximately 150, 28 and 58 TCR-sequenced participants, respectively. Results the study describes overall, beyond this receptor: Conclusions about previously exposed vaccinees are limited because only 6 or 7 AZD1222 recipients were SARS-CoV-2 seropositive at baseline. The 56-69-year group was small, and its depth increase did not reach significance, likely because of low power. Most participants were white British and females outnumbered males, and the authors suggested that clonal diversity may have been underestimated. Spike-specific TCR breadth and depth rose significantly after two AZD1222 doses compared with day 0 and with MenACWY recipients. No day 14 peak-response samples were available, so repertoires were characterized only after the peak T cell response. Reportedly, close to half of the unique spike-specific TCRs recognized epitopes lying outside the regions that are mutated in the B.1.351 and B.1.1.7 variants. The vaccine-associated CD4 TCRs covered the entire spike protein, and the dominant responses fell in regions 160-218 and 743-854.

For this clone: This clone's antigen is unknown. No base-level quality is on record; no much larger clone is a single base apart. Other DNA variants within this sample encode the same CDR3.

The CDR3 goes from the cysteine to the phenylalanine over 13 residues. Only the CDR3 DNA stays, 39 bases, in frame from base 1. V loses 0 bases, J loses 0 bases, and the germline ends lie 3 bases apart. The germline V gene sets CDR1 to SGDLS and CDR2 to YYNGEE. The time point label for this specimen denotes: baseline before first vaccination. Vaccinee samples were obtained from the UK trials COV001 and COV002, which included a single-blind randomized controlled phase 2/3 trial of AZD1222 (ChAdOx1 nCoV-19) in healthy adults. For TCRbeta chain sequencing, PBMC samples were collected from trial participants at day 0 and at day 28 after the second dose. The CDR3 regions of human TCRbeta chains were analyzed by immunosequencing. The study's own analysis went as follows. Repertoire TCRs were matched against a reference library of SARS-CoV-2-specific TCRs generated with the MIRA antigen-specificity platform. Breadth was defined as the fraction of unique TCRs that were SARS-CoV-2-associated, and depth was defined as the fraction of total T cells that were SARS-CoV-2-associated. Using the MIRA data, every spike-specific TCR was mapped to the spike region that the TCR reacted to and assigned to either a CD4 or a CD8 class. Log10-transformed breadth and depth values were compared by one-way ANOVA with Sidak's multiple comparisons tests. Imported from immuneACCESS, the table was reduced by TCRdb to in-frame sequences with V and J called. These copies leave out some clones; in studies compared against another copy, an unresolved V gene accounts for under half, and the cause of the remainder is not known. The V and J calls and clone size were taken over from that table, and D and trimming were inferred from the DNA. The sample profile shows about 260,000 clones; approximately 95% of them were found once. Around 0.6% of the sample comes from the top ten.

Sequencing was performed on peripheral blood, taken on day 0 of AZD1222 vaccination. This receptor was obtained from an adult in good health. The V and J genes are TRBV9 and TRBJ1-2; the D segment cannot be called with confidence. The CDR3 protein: CASSVGANYGYTF. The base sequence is TGTGCCAGCAGCGTAGGGGCTAACTATGGCTACACCTTC. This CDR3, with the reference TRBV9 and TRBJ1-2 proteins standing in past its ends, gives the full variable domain DSGVTQTPKHLITATGQRVTLRCSPRSGDLSVYWYQQSLDQGLQFLIQYYNGEERAKGNILERFSAQQFPDLHSELNLSSLELGDSALYFCASSVGANYGYTFGSGTRLTVV.